The entry below gives a single T cell receptor beta chain sequence along with its context. Its antigen remains unknown. Additional DNA sequences in this sample encode the identical CDR3. Data came from immunoSEQ multiplex PCR; TCRdb stores just in-frame clones and leaves some out. The top ten clones hold under 20% of a sample with a few hundred thousand clones, around 86% of them seen once. This record belongs to a study of shared clonotypes between healthy human individuals. Study results and caveats: The researchers took only blood, and tissue repertoires probably look different. Limitation of the genetic and exposure-history diversity represented came from the few donors.

This CDR3 has 13 residues. V shed 6 bases and J 4 bases; nucleotides not matched to a gene: 5. Germline-derived CDR1 and CDR2 are MNHEY and SVGAGI. This receptor was taken from a man between 18 and 35 years old in good health. The chain recombines TRBV6-5 with TRBJ1-1, with 7 positions matching TRBD1. The sequencing sample was made of memory CD8+ T cells sorted from blood. Sample subset: CD45RO+ cells pooled with CCR7-negative TemRA cells. The CDR3 bases are TGTGCCAGCAGAGCCAGGGGGGGCACTGAAGCTTTCTTT. Its protein is CASRARGGTEAFF.